This T cell receptor (delta chain) was sequenced for a study of gamma-delta T cells after stem cell transplantation. V lost 0 bases and J 5 bases, leaving 19 bases between the germline ends. Germline-derived CDR1 and CDR2 are GEAIGNYY and EKD. The CDR3 covers 19 residues. TCRdb reprocessed the RT-PCR reads using CATT. This repertoire shows about 11,000 delta-chain clones, approximately 38% found once; its top ten account for 2.5% to 3.5%. The source material was gamma-delta T cells. The sequence derives from a human donor. It is not recorded whose cells these are; they may come from a transplant donor. The chain uses TRDV2 and TRDJ3; D unresolved. The CDR3 protein is CACDTVEGHQLRDTRQMFF. The CDR3 nucleotides read TGTGCCTGTGACACCGTGGAGGGCCATCAACTCCGGGACACCCGACAGATGTTTTTC.